A single sample gave rise to the 29 T cell receptor beta chains below, sequenced in a study of blood T cell repertoires in COVID-19. Measured with immunoSEQ multiplex PCR; TCRdb has only the in-frame clones, and not every one. The top ten hold approximately 6% of the sample, which has under 250,000 clones, 86% seen once. The sequenced material came from peripheral blood. Receptor source: a woman at least 80 years old with COVID-19, enrolled during active disease.

The chain recombines TRBV4-3 with TRBJ1-2, with D perhaps matching TRBD1 (6 bases). Trimming shortened V by 0 bases and J by 0 bases, and 11 bases separated the two germline ends. CDR1 is LGHNA and CDR2 is YSLEER in the germline V gene. CDR3 length equals 16 residues. The CDR3 DNA follows: TGCGCCAGCAGCCAAGAAGGGACACTTACTAACTATGGCTACACCTTC. It yields the protein CASSQEGTLTNYGYTF.

V gene TRBV19 combines with J gene TRBJ2-7; 11 positions agree with TRBD2. With 3 bases clipped from V and 2 bases from J, the junction kept 3 bases outside the gene matches. The V gene's germline CDR1 is LNHDA and CDR2 SQIVND (reference sequence). The CDR3 spans 15 residues. The CDR3 is CASSISSGGTYEQYF. Written as DNA, the CDR3 is TGTGCCAGTAGTATTTCTAGCGGGGGGACCTACGAGCAGTACTTC.

CDR3 region: CASSFQDRGMSYGYTF. CDR3 sequence (DNA): TGTGCCAGCAGTTTCCAGGACAGGGGAATGAGCTATGGCTACACCTTC. The rearrangement links TRBV6-5 to TRBJ1-2; 9 nucleotides align to TRBD1. The CDR3 is 16 residues long. V lost 4 bases to trimming and J lost 4 bases; unmatched junction nucleotides: 10. CDR1 and CDR2 (germline): MNHEY, SVGAGI.

This clone was seen a handful of times. The J gene is TRBJ1-1, the V gene TRBV30; 8 nucleotides line up with TRBD1. The trim removed 8 bases at V and 0 bases at J, leaving 5 bases unmatched. CDR3 length equals 13 residues. Germline assignment: CDR1 GTSNPN and CDR2 SVGIG (reference sequence). The CDR3 region is CAGGQAVNTEAFF. CDR3 bases: TGTGCCGGGGGACAGGCCGTGAACACTGAAGCTTTCTTT.

This rearrangement joins TRBV18 to TRBJ1-1; 7 bases are a match to TRBD1. This CDR3 contains 14 residues. The V gene's germline CDR1 is KGHSH and CDR2 LQKENI. The junction had 5 bases not matched to a gene; V was cut back by 2 bases and J by 5 bases. The CDR3 loop is CASSPSGGGTEAFF. The DNA of the CDR3 is TGTGCCAGCTCACCATCAGGGGGTGGTACTGAAGCTTTCTTT.

This clone was counted a single time. V and J are TRBV28 and TRBJ1-3; TRBD1 is a possible D gene (5 bases). Germline V gene data show CDR1 as MDHEN and CDR2 as SYDVKM. This CDR3 is 14 amino acids long. V was pared by 6 bases and J by 2 bases, with 11 bases between. The CDR3 DNA sequence: TGTGCCAGCAGCCTTCTGACAGCTGGAAACACCATATATTTT. Residues: CASSLLTAGNTIYF.

The V and J genes are TRBV7-2 and TRBJ1-5, with D possibly matching TRBD1 (6 bases). Germline-derived CDR1 and CDR2 are SGHTA and FQGNSA. This CDR3 region has 16 residues. Trimming stripped 1 base from V and 5 bases from J, with 15 bases between. Here the CDR3 DNA reads TGTGCCAGCAGCTTAGAAGGGGGAGGGATCTATCAGCCCCAGCATTTT. Translating it yields CASSLEGGGIYQPQHF.

The rearrangement links TRBV6-5 to TRBJ2-7; 10 positions agree with TRBD2. CDR1 and CDR2 (germline): MNHEY, SVGAGI. The V gene end was trimmed by 6 bases and the J gene end by 2 bases; junction bases not matched to a gene: 4. This CDR3 is built from 14 residues. The CDR3 reads CASRSSGSPYEQYF. CDR3 in DNA: TGTGCCAGCAGGTCTAGCGGGAGCCCCTACGAGCAGTACTTC.

The chain has TRBV5-1 and TRBJ2-5, with D perhaps matching TRBD1 (5 bases). The V gene lost 1 base and the J gene lost 5 bases, with 18 bases spanning the gap. CDR3 size: 16 residues. Germline CDR1 is SGHRS and CDR2 is YFSETQ. CDR3 in DNA: TGCGCCAGCAGCTTGTCAGGGTCGAGTACGTGGGAGACCCAGTACTTC. Encoded protein: CASSLSGSSTWETQYF.

This clone was found a few times. The rearrangement uses TRBV15 and TRBJ2-7, with a tentative D call TRBD2 (6 bases). Trimming stripped 3 bases from V and 1 base from J, with 22 bases between. Germline CDR1 LNHNV, CDR2 YYDKDF (reference sequence). The length of the CDR3 is 18 residues. In DNA, the CDR3 is TGTGCCACCAGCAGCCGGGACTCTCACTCCTCTTTGTCCTACGAGCAGTACTTC. It codes for CATSSRDSHSSLSYEQYF.

The chain has TRBV6-5 and TRBJ2-3; possible D gene TRBD2, 5 bases. The CDR3 has 15 residues. Germline CDR1 MNHEY, CDR2 SVGAGI. Trimming pared 9 bases from V and 1 base from J, leaving 17 bases between. The CDR3 DNA sequence: TGTGCCAGTTCGGCGGGTCCCCTGGGCACAGATACGCAGTATTTT. Translation: CASSAGPLGTDTQYF.

This rearrangement joins TRBV6-5 to TRBJ1-1; D remains ambiguous. The germline V gene has CDR1 MNHEY and CDR2 SVGAGI. Trimming left V 3 bases short and J 6 bases short, with 8 bases between. The CDR3 has 12 amino acids. The CDR3 spells CASSYNGAEAFF. The CDR3 region has the DNA TGTGCCAGCAGTTATAACGGTGCTGAAGCTTTCTTT.

This chain links TRBV30 with TRBJ1-3; TRBD1 matches 7 bases. The germline V gene encodes CDR1 GTSNPN and CDR2 SVGIG (reference sequence). V dropped 4 bases and J dropped 4; count of bases not matched to a gene: 7. There are 14 residues in the CDR3. This chain's CDR3 is CAWTRQGLGNTIYF. The CDR3 coding sequence is TGTGCCTGGACCAGACAGGGTCTAGGAAACACCATATATTTT.

The J gene is TRBJ1-3, the V gene TRBV6-6; 7 bases are shared with TRBD1. The ends lost 2 bases at V and 5 bases at J; junction bases unmatched: 9. Germline V gene lookup returns CDR1 MNHNY and CDR2 SVGAGI (reference sequence). CDR3 length: 16 amino acids. CDR3 in amino acids: CASSYNPQGPRNTIYF. Written as DNA, the CDR3 is TGTGCCAGCAGTTACAATCCACAGGGGCCAAGAAACACCATATATTTT.

The CDR3 DNA reads as TGTGCCAGCAGTCGGGGTGAGGGTGAGCAGTTCTTC. Its translation: CASSRGEGEQFF. The chain joins TRBV6-5 to TRBJ2-1; tentatively, D is TRBD2 (5 bases). The CDR3 has 12 amino acids. Germline V gene data show CDR1 as MNHEY and CDR2 as SVGAGI. V shed 5 bases and J shed 9 bases, with 11 bases lying between them.

The chain recombines TRBV6-5 with TRBJ2-5, with D possibly being TRBD2 (7 bases). The CDR3 totals 15 residues. V lost 4 bases and J 3 bases, leaving 15 bases between the germline ends. Germline values: CDR1 MNHEY, CDR2 SVGAGI. The CDR3 DNA is TGTGCCAGCAGTTCCTGGGGGGCGGGGGAAGAGACCCAGTACTTC. Amino acids: CASSSWGAGEETQYF.

V is TRBV6-2 or TRBV6-3 and J is TRBJ1-1, with D uncertain. CDR1 MNHEY and CDR2 SVGEGT come from the germline V gene. The CDR3 consists of 12 residues. The V end was cut by 6 bases, the J end by 5 bases, with 10 bases between. CDR3 in DNA: TGTGCCAGCAGGCCTCAGAGGACTGAAGCTTTCTTT. Amino acids: CASRPQRTEAFF.

The rearrangement uses TRBV12-2 and TRBJ2-1; TRBD2, the table's D call, lacks a check against the DNA. TRBV12-2 is labeled a pseudogene. The CDR3 is 14 residues long. CDR3 sequence reads: CASRCDLADAEQFF. The CDR3 coding sequence is TGTGCAAGTCGTTGTGACCTAGCGGACGCGGAGCAGTTCTTC.

J is TRBJ1-2 and V is TRBV5-5; D perhaps matches TRBD1 (6 bases). Germline V lookup: CDR1 SGHKS, CDR2 YYEKEE (reference sequence). The CDR3 sequence is 17 residues long. V lost 2 bases, J lost 3 bases, and 20 bases lay in between. CDR3 in amino acids: CASSFSGDIGGHYGYTF. The DNA for the CDR3 is TGTGCCAGCAGCTTTTCGGGCGATATAGGGGGTCACTATGGCTACACCTTC.

The chain combines TRBV5-4 with TRBJ2-5; no reliable D call. Germline V gene lookup returns CDR1 SGHNT and CDR2 YYREEE (reference sequence). The CDR3 consists of 12 residues. Trimming left V 2 bases short and J 5 bases short, with 7 bases between. CDR3 DNA: TGTGCCAGCAGCTTCCCTCTGGAGACCCAGTACTTC. Translated, it gives CASSFPLETQYF.

The chain carries TRBV12-3 or TRBV12-4 and TRBJ1-1; D is perhaps TRBD1 (5 bases). CDR3 length equals 13 residues. V was trimmed by 6 bases and J by 10 bases, leaving 18 bases between them. The CDR3 DNA reads TGTGCCAGCAGCCGTGGACGGAGGGGAGTAGCTTTCTTT. Its translation: CASSRGRRGVAFF.

The rearrangement uses TRBV28 and TRBJ2-1, with 9 nucleotides matching TRBD1. Per the germline V gene, CDR1 is MDHEN and CDR2 is SYDVKM. With 6 bases clipped from V and 7 bases from J, the junction kept 10 bases outside the gene matches. The CDR3 is made up of 15 amino acids. The CDR3 nucleotides read TGTGCCAGCAGAACCGTGGGACAGGGTGGAAATGAGCAGTTCTTC. Translation gives CASRTVGQGGNEQFF.

V gene TRBV11-2 combines with J gene TRBJ1-2, with D hard to call. Germline V gene lookup returns CDR1 SGHAT and CDR2 FQNNGV. The CDR3 is 13 amino acids. V lost 5 bases to trimming and J lost 8 bases, with 15 bases between them. Here the CDR3 DNA reads TGTGCCAGCAGCCTCGGCGAGGTCGGGGGCTACACCTTC. Translated: CASSLGEVGGYTF.

The chain employs TRBV6-1 and TRBJ2-1; TRBD2 is a possible D gene (6 bases). This CDR3 region has 16 residues. Germline CDR1 reads MNHNS; CDR2 reads SASEGT. V lost 2 bases to trimming and J lost 0 bases, with 11 bases between them. The CDR3 coding sequence is TGTGCCAGCAGTGAACGAGGGACTGACTCCTACAATGAGCAGTTCTTC. It translates to CASSERGTDSYNEQFF.

Concerning this clone itself: This same CDR3 is encoded by further DNA sequences in the sample. This chain connects TRBV18 to TRBJ2-5, with D uncertain. V was cut by 2 bases and J by 2 bases, with 6 bases left in between. This CDR3 has 13 residues. Germline assignment: CDR1 KGHSH and CDR2 LQKENI. CDR3: CASSPGSQETQYF. CDR3 nucleotides: TGTGCCAGCTCACCAGGCAGTCAAGAGACCCAGTACTTC.

The chain recombines TRBV7-6 with TRBJ2-3; D gene uncertain. The CDR3 covers 13 residues. Deletions cut 5 bases from V and 2 bases from J, with 8 bases between. Per germline, CDR1 SGHVS and CDR2 FNYEAQ. The CDR3 sequence is CASSPVPTDTQYF. The CDR3 DNA reads as TGTGCCAGCAGCCCGGTCCCCACAGATACGCAGTATTTT.

The count of this clone is one. The chain couples TRBV5-1 to TRBJ1-2; 8 bases are a match to TRBD1. With V trimmed by 0 bases and J by 7 bases, 8 bases remained unmatched. Germline loops: CDR1 SGHRS, CDR2 YFSETQ. The CDR3 totals 15 residues. The CDR3 loop is CASSLAAGQGGGYTF. The CDR3 region has the DNA TGCGCCAGCAGCTTGGCCGCAGGACAGGGTGGTGGCTACACCTTC.

This clone is a singleton in its sample. The chain has TRBV7-9 and TRBJ2-7; TRBD2 might be the D (6 bases). This CDR3 has 15 amino acids. Trimming cost V 2 bases and J 2 bases, with 13 bases left between them. Germline V CDR1 and CDR2: SEHNR, FQNEAQ (reference sequence). This chain's CDR3 is CASSLSTGGAYEQYF. CDR3 nucleotides: TGTGCCAGCAGCTTATCAACAGGCGGGGCCTACGAGCAGTACTTC.

The V call is TRBV10-3, the J call TRBJ1-2; D is possibly TRBD1 (6 bases). Germline CDR1 is ENHRY and CDR2 is SYGVKD. This CDR3 region has 13 residues. Trimming shortened V by 4 bases and J by 6 bases, and 12 bases separated the two germline ends. This CDR3 is CAISADRMNGYTF. The CDR3 region has the DNA TGTGCCATCAGTGCGGACAGAATGAATGGCTACACCTTC.